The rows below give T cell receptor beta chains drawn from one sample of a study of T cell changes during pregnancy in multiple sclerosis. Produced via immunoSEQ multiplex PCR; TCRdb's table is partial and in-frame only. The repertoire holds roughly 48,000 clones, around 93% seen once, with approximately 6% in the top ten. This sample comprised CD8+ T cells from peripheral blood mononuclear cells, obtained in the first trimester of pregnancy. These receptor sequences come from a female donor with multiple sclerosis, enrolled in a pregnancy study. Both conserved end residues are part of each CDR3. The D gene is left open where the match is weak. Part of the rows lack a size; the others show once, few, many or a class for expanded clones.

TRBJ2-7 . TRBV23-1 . CASSRRPRYF TGCGCCAGCAGTCGCAGGCCCCGGTACTTC
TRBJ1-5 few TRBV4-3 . CASSQGVHSNQPQHF TGCGCCAGCAGCCAGGGAGTCCATAGCAATCAGCCCCAGCATTTT
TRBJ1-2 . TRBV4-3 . CASSQVSGAAHEYTF TGCGCCAGCAGCCAAGTAAGCGGGGCGGCCCACGAATACACCTTC
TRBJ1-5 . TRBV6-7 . CAAEAEQDSNQPQHF TGTGCCGCGGAGGCAGAGCAAGATAGCAATCAGCCCCAGCATTTT
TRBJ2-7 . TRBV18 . CASSPDSSYEQYF TGTGCCAGCTCACCCGACAGCTCCTACGAGCAGTACTTC
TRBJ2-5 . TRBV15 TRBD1 CATSRGRTGDQETQYF TGTGCCACCAGCAGAGGACGGACAGGGGACCAAGAGACCCAGTACTTC
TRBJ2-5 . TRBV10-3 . CAISDERWETQYF TGTGCCATCAGCGATGAGCGATGGGAGACCCAGTACTTC
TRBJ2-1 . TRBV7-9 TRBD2 CASSPGLAGVDEQFF TGTGCCAGCAGCCCGGGACTAGCGGGAGTTGATGAGCAGTTCTTC
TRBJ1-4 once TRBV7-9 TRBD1 CASSLGGQGTNEKLFF TGTGCCAGCAGCTTAGGCGGACAGGGGACGAATGAAAAACTGTTTTTT
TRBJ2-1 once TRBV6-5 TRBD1 CASSYGYRGEQFF TGTGCCAGCAGTTACGGCTACAGGGGTGAGCAGTTCTTC
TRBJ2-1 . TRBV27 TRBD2 CASSHSGSSYNEQFF TGTGCCAGCAGCCATAGCGGGAGCTCCTACAATGAGCAGTTCTTC
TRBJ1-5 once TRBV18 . CASSPGRGGQPQHF TGTGCCAGCTCACCGGGGAGGGGAGGACAGCCCCAGCATTTT
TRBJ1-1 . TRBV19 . CASSIEVGGLWGTEAFF TGTGCCAGTAGTATAGAAGTAGGGGGTCTCTGGGGAACTGAAGCTTTCTTT
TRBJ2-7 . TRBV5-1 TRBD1 CASSLGQGANEQYF TGCGCCAGCAGCCTCGGACAGGGGGCAAACGAGCAGTACTTC
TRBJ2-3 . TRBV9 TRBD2 CASSPWTSGTDTQYF TGTGCCAGCAGCCCTTGGACTAGCGGCACAGATACGCAGTATTTT
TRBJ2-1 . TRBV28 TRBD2 CASSNPGLAGCEQFF TGTGCCAGCAGTAATCCGGGACTAGCCGGATGCGAGCAGTTCTTC
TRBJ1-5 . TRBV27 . CASSARQNQPQHF TGTGCCAGCAGTGCGAGACAGAATCAGCCCCAGCATTTT
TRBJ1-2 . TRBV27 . CASSLSRDYGYTF TGTGCCAGCAGTTTATCGCGGGACTATGGGTACACCTTC
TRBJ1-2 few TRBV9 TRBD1 CASSAPDREYGYTF TGTGCCAGCAGCGCCCCGGACAGGGAGTATGGCTACACCTTC
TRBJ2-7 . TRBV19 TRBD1 CASSIEGQGYEQYF TGTGCCAGTAGTATAGAGGGACAGGGCTACGAGCAGTACTTC
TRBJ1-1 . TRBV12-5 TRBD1 CASGFSGTAMNTEAFF TGTGCTAGTGGTTTCTCTGGGACAGCAATGAACACTGAAGCTTTCTTT
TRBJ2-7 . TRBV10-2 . CATRLGSAYEQYF TGCGCCACCAGACTAGGGTCCGCCTACGAGCAGTACTTC
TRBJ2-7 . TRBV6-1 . CASSEWRDGYEQYF TGTGCCAGCAGTGAATGGCGGGACGGCTACGAGCAGTACTTC
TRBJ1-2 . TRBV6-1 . CASQRNYGYTF TGTGCCAGCCAGAGGAACTATGGCTACACCTTC
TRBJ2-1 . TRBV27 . CASRNREGYNEQFF TGTGCCAGCAGAAACAGGGAAGGGTACAATGAGCAGTTCTTC
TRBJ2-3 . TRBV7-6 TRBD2 CASSLLAGVGDTQYF TGTGCCAGCAGCCTACTAGCGGGCGTGGGAGATACGCAGTATTTT
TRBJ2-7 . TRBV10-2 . CASSYSGGSYEQYF TGCGCCAGCAGTTATAGCGGAGGCTCCTACGAGCAGTACTTC
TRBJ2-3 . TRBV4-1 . CASSQVLAGPDTQYF TGCGCCAGCAGCCAAGTTCTGGCGGGCCCAGATACGCAGTATTTT
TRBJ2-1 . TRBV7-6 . CASSPEPYNEQFF TGTGCCAGCAGCCCAGAACCGTACAATGAGCAGTTCTTC
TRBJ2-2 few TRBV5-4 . CASSQNTGELFF TGTGCCAGCAGCCAGAACACCGGGGAGCTGTTTTTT
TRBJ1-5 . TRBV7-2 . CASSLVRRPYSNQPQHF TGTGCCAGCAGCTTAGTTCGCAGGCCCTATAGCAATCAGCCCCAGCATTTT
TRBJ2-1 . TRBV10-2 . CASSGGASSYNEQFF TGCGCCAGCAGTGGAGGAGCGAGCTCCTACAATGAGCAGTTCTTC
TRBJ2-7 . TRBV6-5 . CASRFGTSYEQYF TGTGCCAGCAGATTCGGGACTTCCTACGAGCAGTACTTC
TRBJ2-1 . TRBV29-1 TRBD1 CSVEGWGTAISNEQFF TGCAGCGTTGAAGGGTGGGGGACAGCCATCTCCAATGAGCAGTTCTTC
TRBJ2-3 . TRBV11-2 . CASSPAPGVNTQYF TGTGCCAGCAGCCCTGCCCCCGGGGTTAATACGCAGTATTTT
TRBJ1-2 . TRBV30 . CAWSVGGRGYGYTF TGTGCCTGGAGTGTAGGGGGTAGAGGCTATGGCTACACCTTC
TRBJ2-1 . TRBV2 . CASSGPLSYNEQFF TGTGCCAGCAGTGGGCCCCTCTCCTACAATGAGCAGTTCTTC
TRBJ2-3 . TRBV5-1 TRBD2 CASSQISGLAGPPDTQYF TGCGCCAGCAGCCAGATTTCGGGACTAGCGGGACCCCCAGATACGCAGTATTTT
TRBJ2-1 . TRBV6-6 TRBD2 CASGSLRTSRYNEQFF TGTGCCAGCGGCTCATTACGGACTAGCCGTTACAATGAGCAGTTCTTC
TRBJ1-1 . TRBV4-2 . CASSQVPTLGDGTEAFF TGTGCCAGCAGCCAAGTCCCAACTCTCGGGGATGGCACTGAAGCTTTCTTT
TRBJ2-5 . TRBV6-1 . CASSEAQGGQETQYF TGTGCCAGCAGTGAAGCCCAGGGAGGTCAAGAGACCCAGTACTTC
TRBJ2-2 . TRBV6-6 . CASSYTGTGELFF TGTGCCAGCAGTTACACTGGCACCGGGGAGCTGTTTTTT
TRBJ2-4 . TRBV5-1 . CASSYPRGSGGAKNIQYF TGCGCCAGCAGCTACCCTCGGGGGAGCGGAGGAGCCAAAAACATTCAGTACTTC
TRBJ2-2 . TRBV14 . CASSALLTANTGELFF TGTGCCAGCAGCGCGCTTCTGACAGCGAACACCGGGGAGCTGTTTTTT
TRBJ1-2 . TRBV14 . CASSPKLRALKYIGYTF TGTGCCAGCAGCCCTAAACTGAGGGCCTTAAAGTATATTGGCTACACCTTC
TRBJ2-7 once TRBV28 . CASSPGASAVYEQYF TGTGCCAGCAGCCCCGGGGCTAGCGCTGTATACGAGCAGTACTTC
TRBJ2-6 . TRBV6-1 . CASSDSGSGANVLTF TGTGCCAGCAGTGATTCGGGGTCTGGGGCCAACGTCCTGACTTTC
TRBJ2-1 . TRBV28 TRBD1 CASRKPRDSPEQFF TGTGCCAGCAGAAAACCCAGGGACAGCCCGGAGCAGTTCTTC
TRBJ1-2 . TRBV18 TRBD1 CASSLRQGREKDDGYTF TGTGCCAGCTCACTCCGACAGGGGAGGGAAAAGGACGATGGCTACACCTTC
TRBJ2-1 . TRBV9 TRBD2 CASSAGTSGSNEQFF TGTGCCAGCAGCGCCGGGACTAGCGGGAGCAATGAGCAGTTCTTC
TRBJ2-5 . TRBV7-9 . CASSLGGLVETQYF TGTGCCAGCAGCTTGGGAGGACTGGTGGAGACCCAGTACTTC
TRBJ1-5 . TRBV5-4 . CASSTDSNQPQHF TGTGCCAGCAGTACAGATAGCAATCAGCCCCAGCATTTT
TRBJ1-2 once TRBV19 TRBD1 CASQQGAEGYTF TGTGCCAGCCAACAGGGGGCCGAGGGCTACACCTTC
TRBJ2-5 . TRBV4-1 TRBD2 CASSQEAVGRAWETQYF TGCGCCAGCAGCCAAGAGGCCGTCGGGAGGGCCTGGGAGACCCAGTACTTC
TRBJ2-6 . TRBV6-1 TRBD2 CASSEAVGVGGFGANVLTF TGTGCCAGCAGTGAAGCCGTAGGAGTGGGGGGGTTTGGGGCCAACGTCCTGACTTTC
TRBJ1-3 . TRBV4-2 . CASSQQPIQGGNTIYF TGTGCCAGCAGCCAGCAACCCATCCAGGGAGGAAACACCATATATTTT
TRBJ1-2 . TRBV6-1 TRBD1 CASSESPDRGFYGYTF TGTGCCAGCAGTGAATCTCCGGACAGGGGGTTCTATGGCTACACCTTC
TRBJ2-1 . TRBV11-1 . CASSPTGNYNEQFF TGTGCCAGCAGCCCAACAGGGAACTACAATGAGCAGTTCTTC